A selection of T cell receptor beta chains follows, all from one sample in a study of human T cells and chemical hapten exposure. TCRdb recomputed calls from the RACE reads with MiXCR, one row per CDR3 protein. The repertoire includes some 44,000 distinct CDR3 sequences, approximately 9% of them detected once, and 15% sits in the top ten. The sample in question was whole blood, obtained in connection with sensitization to the hapten diphenylcyclopropenone (DPC). The receptors shown here come from a woman in her thirties or forties with alopecia areata. Some clones in this sample may be carry-over from other donors' samples. Both conserved end residues are part of each CDR3. D genes are given only for firm matches. Some rows have no size entry. The others give once, few or many, or a class for an expanded clone.

D gene	V gene	clone size	J gene	CDR3 DNA	CDR3 protein
TRBD1	TRBV6-2/TRBV6-3	many	TRBJ1-5	TGTGCCAGCAAAAAGGGGGCGATTCATTCCCAGCCCCAGCATTTT	CASKKGAIHSQPQHF
NA	TRBV30	NA	TRBJ2-1	TGTGCCTGGAGAAGGGGGAACTACAATGAGCAGTTCTTC	CAWRRGNYNEQFF
NA	TRBV2	NA	TRBJ2-1	TGTGCCAGCAGTGAGTGGAAAGGGGCTGTCAATGAGCAGTTCTTC	CASSEWKGAVNEQFF
NA	TRBV18	NA	TRBJ2-7	TGTGCCAGCTCACCAACCGGGAGCACCTACGAGCAGTACTTC	CASSPTGSTYEQYF
TRBD1	TRBV3-1	NA	TRBJ1-2	TGTGCCAGCAGCCAAGGAAGGACAGGGGATATCTATGGCTACACCTTC	CASSQGRTGDIYGYTF
TRBD1	TRBV12-3/TRBV12-4	NA	TRBJ2-1	TGTGCCAGCACCGTGCCAGGCAGGGGGTACAATGAGCAGTTCTTC	CASTVPGRGYNEQFF
NA	TRBV28	many	TRBJ2-1	TGTGCCAGCACCATCGGGCGTTTAAATGAGCAGTTCTTC	CASTIGRLNEQFF
NA	TRBV6-4	many	TRBJ2-3	TGTGCCAGCAGCCCCCTGGCGGGGACAGATACGCAGTATTTT	CASSPLAGTDTQYF
NA	TRBV28	few	TRBJ2-7	TGTGCCAGCAAGCGGGCCTCCTACGAGCAGTACTTC	CASKRASYEQYF
NA	TRBV9	few	TRBJ1-1	TGTGCCAGCAGTGGGGCGATGAGCGCTGAAGCTTTCTTT	CASSGAMSAEAFF
NA	TRBV7-2	many	TRBJ2-2	TGTGCCAGCAGCCCAAGCGGTACGAACACCGGGGAGCTGTTTTTT	CASSPSGTNTGELFF
TRBD1	TRBV9	NA	TRBJ1-6	TGTGCCAGCAGCGTAACAGGGGTGGATTCACCCCTCCACTTT	CASSVTGVDSPLHF
NA	TRBV11-3	many	TRBJ1-1	TGTGCCAGCAGCCGAAAGCGGAACACTGAAGCTTTCTTT	CASSRKRNTEAFF
NA	TRBV12-3/TRBV12-4	many	TRBJ1-2	TGTGCCAGCAGTGTAAGACGGGACGACTACACCTTC	CASSVRRDDYTF
TRBD2	TRBV5-1	many	TRBJ2-3	TGCGCCAGCAGCCTGGGACTAGCGGGGGAGACGAGTCTCGCAGATACGCAGTATTTT	CASSLGLAGETSLADTQYF
TRBD1	TRBV6-2/TRBV6-3	many	TRBJ2-1	TGTGCCAGCAGTTCTCGAACATCAGGGGGCTCCTACAATGAGCAGTTCTTC	CASSSRTSGGSYNEQFF
NA	TRBV4-1	NA	TRBJ2-5	TGCGCCAGCAGCCAAGAAGAGGCGGAAGAGACCCAGTACTTC	CASSQEEAEETQYF
NA	TRBV20-1	many	TRBJ1-1	TGCAGTGGGCTGGGGGGGCGTATCACTGAAGCTTTCTTT	CSGLGGRITEAFF
TRBD1	TRBV20-1	many	TRBJ2-7	TGCAGTGCTAGGAGGGACAGGGAATACGAGCAGTACTTC	CSARRDREYEQYF
NA	TRBV4-2	NA	TRBJ1-2	TGTGCCAGCAGCCAACCACCGACAGGAAACTATGGCTACACCTTC	CASSQPPTGNYGYTF
NA	TRBV7-7	many	TRBJ1-1	TGTGCCAGCAGCCCCGGTAGGGGCACTGAAGCTTTCTTT	CASSPGRGTEAFF
NA	TRBV20-1	many	TRBJ1-2	TGCAGTGCTGAATCCTCGGAAGACGGCTACTATGGCTACACCTTC	CSAESSEDGYYGYTF
TRBD2	TRBV5-1	many	TRBJ2-3	TGCGCCAGCAGCTTGGTGGCTAGCGGTGCAGATACGCAGTATTTT	CASSLVASGADTQYF
TRBD2	TRBV7-2	many	TRBJ2-7	TGTGCCAGCAGCACGGGACTAGCGGGGGGGCGCACCTACGAGCAGTACTTC	CASSTGLAGGRTYEQYF
TRBD1	TRBV11-2	many	TRBJ2-7	TGTGCCAGCAGCCCGGGACAGAGCCCATCCTACGAGCAGTACTTC	CASSPGQSPSYEQYF
NA	TRBV29-1	many	TRBJ1-5	TGCAGCGTTGGAGGGGGAAGCAATCAGCCCCAGCATTTT	CSVGGGSNQPQHF
TRBD1	TRBV3-1	many	TRBJ1-3	TGTGCCAGCAGCCAAGCTGGACAGGGTTCCAACACCATATATTTT	CASSQAGQGSNTIYF
TRBD2	TRBV20-1	many	TRBJ2-5	TGCAGTGCTCACAGCGGGGGAGGAGAGACCCAGTACTTC	CSAHSGGGETQYF
NA	TRBV6-2/TRBV6-3	few	TRBJ2-3	TGTGCCAGCAGACGACCGCTAGATACGCAGTATTTT	CASRRPLDTQYF
NA	TRBV20-1	many	TRBJ2-1	TGCAGTGCTATCCGGGGGTCCAATGAGCAGTTCTTC	CSAIRGSNEQFF
NA	TRBV7-9	many	TRBJ1-6	TGTGCCAGCAGCTTTAATAATTCACCCCTCCACTTT	CASSFNNSPLHF
NA	TRBV11-2	many	TRBJ2-2	TGTGCCAGCAGCTTAGCCGGGGAGCTGTTTTTT	CASSLAGELFF
NA	TRBV29-1	many	TRBJ2-1	TGCAGCGTTGGAAGTGGGGCGGAGCAGTTCTTC	CSVGSGAEQFF
NA	TRBV3-1	NA	TRBJ1-2	TGTGCCAGCAGCCAAAACCTGGGGGGCCTAGACTATGGCTACACCTTC	CASSQNLGGLDYGYTF
TRBD2	TRBV5-1	many	TRBJ2-3	TGCGCCAGCAGGGCCGGGACTAGCGGGGATACGCAGTATTTT	CASRAGTSGDTQYF
NA	TRBV7-9	NA	TRBJ2-5	TGTGCCAGCAGCCCCCGGGGGTCACAAGAGACCCAGTACTTC	CASSPRGSQETQYF
TRBD2	TRBV29-1	many	TRBJ2-7	TGCAGCGTTGTCGAAGCGGGGGACTACGAGCAGTACTTC	CSVVEAGDYEQYF
NA	TRBV7-9	many	TRBJ2-4	TGTGCCAGCAGCTTAGCTCGGACAGGGGCGCTAGCGGGGTCCTCCAAAAACATTCAGTACTTC	CASSLARTGALAGSSKNIQYF
NA	TRBV7-6	many	TRBJ1-6	TGTGCCAGCAGCCCTGGGACCTCGGTCCAATCACCCCTCCACTTT	CASSPGTSVQSPLHF
NA	TRBV20-1	NA	TRBJ1-1	TGCAGTGCCGGCCCGGACAGAAACACTGAAGCTTTCTTT	CSAGPDRNTEAFF
TRBD1	TRBV28	many	TRBJ1-5	TGTGCCAGCAGCTTATTACAGGGGTTTGGCAATCAGCCCCAGCATTTT	CASSLLQGFGNQPQHF
NA	TRBV7-9	many	TRBJ1-6	TGTGCCAGCAGCTTAGGCAATTCACCCCTCCACTTT	CASSLGNSPLHF
NA	TRBV7-2	many	TRBJ1-4	TGTGCCAGCAGCATCGCCCTGTTGAGAGGGGTCAAGGCTGAACTGTTTTTT	CASSIALLRGVKAELFF
TRBD2	TRBV11-2	few	TRBJ2-1	TGTGCCAGCAGTTTGACTAGCGGGGGGTCCTACAATGAGCAGTTCTTC	CASSLTSGGSYNEQFF
NA	TRBV19	few	TRBJ1-5	TGTGCCAGTAGGCTTCATAGCAATCAGCCCCAGCATTTT	CASRLHSNQPQHF
NA	TRBV7-3	many	TRBJ2-7	TGTGCCAGCAGCTATGGTAGGGGGTACGAGCAGTACTTC	CASSYGRGYEQYF
TRBD1	TRBV4-2	few	TRBJ1-2	TGTGCCAGCAGCCAAGGGACAGGGGGCTATGGCTACACCTTC	CASSQGTGGYGYTF
NA	TRBV9	NA	TRBJ2-3	TGTGCCAGCACCAAGGTAGGATCCGGCACAGATACGCAGTATTTT	CASTKVGSGTDTQYF
NA	TRBV6-2/TRBV6-3	many	TRBJ1-4	TGTGCCAGCAGCTCACGGGGGAGCCTTGAAAAACTGTTTTTT	CASSSRGSLEKLFF
NA	TRBV6-5	many	TRBJ1-6	TGTGCCAGCACCCGGGGTGGGCAGAAACATTCACCCCTCCACTTT	CASTRGGQKHSPLHF
TRBD2	TRBV5-1	NA	TRBJ2-7	TGCGCCAGCAGCTTGGATGTCGGGGGGGCCCGAGAGCAGTACTTC	CASSLDVGGAREQYF
TRBD1	TRBV3-1	many	TRBJ2-2	TGTGCCAGCAGCCCCCCCGGACAGGGGATCGGTCGGTCCACCGGGGAGCTGTTTTTT	CASSPPGQGIGRSTGELFF
NA	TRBV9	few	TRBJ1-6	TGTGCCAGCAGCTTGGACACAGGCATCTCACCCCTCCACTTT	CASSLDTGISPLHF